The 30 T cell receptor beta chains in this list originate from one sample, sequenced in a study of shared clonotypes between healthy human individuals. Data came from immunoSEQ multiplex PCR; TCRdb stores just in-frame clones and leaves some out. The sample includes 300,000 to 400,000 clones, 73% of them seen just once. Sample: memory CD4+ T cells sorted from blood. Subset noted: CD45RA-negative fraction. These receptors were taken from a man younger than 45 in good health.

This sequence joins TRBV28 and TRBJ2-2; D is possibly TRBD2 (7 bases). CDR3 size: 16 residues. Germline V gene lookup returns CDR1 MDHEN and CDR2 SYDVKM. Trimming removed 3 bases at V and 0 bases at J, with 11 bases between. The CDR3 sequence: CASSLRGRANTGELFF. DNA for the CDR3: TGTGCCAGCAGTTTGCGGGGGCGTGCGAACACCGGGGAGCTGTTTTTT.

There are many counts of this clone. The V call is TRBV20-1, the J call TRBJ1-1; possibly TRBD1 for D (5 bases). Germline CDR1 reads DFQATT; CDR2 reads SNEGSKA (reference sequence). Trimming left V 3 bases short and J 4 bases short, with 6 bases between. CDR3 length equals 11 residues. CDR3 in amino acids: CSARQGTEAFF. The CDR3 coding sequence is TGCAGTGCTAGGCAGGGCACTGAAGCTTTCTTT.

The V gene is TRBV5-6, the J gene TRBJ1-1; 7 bases map to TRBD1. V trimming: 0 bases; J trimming: 4 bases; junction bases outside the gene matches: 6. Germline CDR1 SGHDT, CDR2 YYEEEE. CDR3 length equals 15 residues. The CDR3 protein is CASSLVGRGGTEAFF. The CDR3 nucleotides read TGTGCCAGCAGCTTGGTCGGCAGGGGGGGCACTGAAGCTTTCTTT.

This chain links TRBV29-1 with TRBJ2-3; 7 positions agree with TRBD2. The trim removed 8 bases at V and 4 bases at J, leaving 9 bases unmatched. The CDR3 consists of 13 residues. Germline V lookup: CDR1 SQVTM, CDR2 ANQGSEA. CDR3 in amino acids: CSTLKRGSDTQYF. CDR3 nucleotide sequence: TGCAGCACACTAAAGCGGGGATCAGATACGCAGTATTTT.

V gene TRBV5-1 combines with J gene TRBJ2-7; 8 nucleotides agree with TRBD1. CDR3 length equals 16 residues. Germline trimming cut 2 bases from V and 7 bases from J; bases unmatched to any gene: 14. The germline gives CDR1 SGHRS, CDR2 YFSETQ. Here the CDR3 reads CASSLSGQVPVGEQYF. CDR3 DNA sequence: TGCGCCAGCAGCTTATCGGGACAGGTTCCAGTGGGGGAGCAGTACTTC.

This clone was seen more than once but under ten times. The J gene is TRBJ1-4, the V gene TRBV6-1; TRBD1 might be the D (6 bases). The CDR3 length is 15 residues. Germline V gives CDR1 MNHNS, CDR2 SASEGT. Deletions cut 7 bases from V and 0 bases from J, with 12 bases between. The CDR3 reads CASTEGGPTNEKLFF. The CDR3 DNA reads as TGTGCCAGCACCGAAGGGGGTCCAACTAATGAAAAACTGTTTTTT.

The V gene is TRBV15, the J gene TRBJ2-7; TRBD1 agrees at 8 bases. The CDR3 covers 16 residues. Germline trimming cut 0 bases from V and 6 bases from J; bases unmatched to any gene: 10. Germline CDR1 reads LNHNV; CDR2 reads YYDKDF (reference sequence). The CDR3 sequence is CATSRDQGARNGEQYF. The CDR3 bases are TGTGCCACCAGCAGAGATCAGGGGGCCAGAAACGGCGAGCAGTACTTC.

This chain joins TRBV7-9 and TRBJ2-3, with 9 bases that match TRBD1. Germline V gene lookup returns CDR1 SEHNR and CDR2 FQNEAQ (reference sequence). Trimming at V came to 0 bases and at J to 6 bases, leaving 7 bases not matched to a gene. The CDR3 length is 16 residues. The CDR3 nucleotides read TGTGCCAGCAGCTTAGCACCGGGACAGGGTAGCGATACGCAGTATTTT. Protein sequence: CASSLAPGQGSDTQYF.

This clone was counted a single time. This chain joins TRBV28 and TRBJ2-2; 7 bases align to TRBD1. The CDR3 spans 15 residues. Trimming cost V 6 bases and J 6 bases; bases outside gene matches: 10. Germline assignment: CDR1 MDHEN and CDR2 SYDVKM. The CDR3 DNA is TGTGCCAGCAGCCCACCCGACAGGGTGGCCGGGGAGCTGTTTTTT. Translating it yields CASSPPDRVAGELFF.

As for this clone: An end of the junction differs from the germline gene, which may be a read error. V and J are TRBV7-8 and TRBJ2-5, with D hard to call. The V gene's germline CDR1 is SGHVS and CDR2 FQNEAQ. The CDR3 is made up of 13 amino acids. CDR3 protein: CAGSQVFQETQYF. CDR3 coding DNA: TGTGCCGGCAGTCAGGTCTTTCAAGAGACCCAGTACTTC.

This rearrangement joins TRBV7-6 to TRBJ2-1; 7 bases are a match to TRBD2. V trimming: 4 bases; J trimming: 4 bases; junction bases outside the gene matches: 7. Germline V gene data show CDR1 as SGHVS and CDR2 as FNYEAQ. This CDR3 has 15 residues. The CDR3 sequence: CASSSIAGEYNEQFF. The CDR3 DNA follows: TGTGCCAGCAGCTCGATCGCGGGGGAATACAATGAGCAGTTCTTC.

The chain employs TRBV9 and TRBJ2-7, with 7 bases identical to TRBD2. The V gene's germline CDR1 is SGDLS and CDR2 YYNGEE. J lost 6 bases, V lost 0 bases, and 6 bases had no gene match. CDR3 length equals 14 residues. The CDR3 spells CASSVGSTGGEQYF. In DNA form, the CDR3 reads TGTGCCAGCAGCGTAGGTTCCACGGGAGGCGAGCAGTACTTC.

This clone appeared a few times. This rearrangement joins TRBV6-1 to TRBJ2-3; 7 bases agree with TRBD1. Germline-derived CDR1 and CDR2 are MNHNS and SASEGT. The CDR3 is 14 residues long. V lost 6 bases to trimming and J lost 4 bases; unmatched junction nucleotides: 7. This chain's CDR3 is CASRVDRAADTQYF. CDR3 nucleotides: TGTGCCAGCAGGGTTGACAGGGCCGCAGATACGCAGTATTTT.

The V gene is TRBV7-2, the J gene TRBJ1-2; 7 bases agree with TRBD1. The germline gives CDR1 SGHTA, CDR2 FQGNSA. V shed 6 bases, J shed 7 bases, and the junction held 14 bases outside the gene matches. The CDR3 totals 15 residues. The CDR3 bases are TGTGCCAGCAGAATCCAGGGGGATCGCGTAGGTGGCTACACCTTC. Amino acid sequence: CASRIQGDRVGGYTF.

This chain links TRBV6-6 with TRBJ2-3; 10 nucleotides agree with TRBD2. The CDR3 has 16 residues. CDR1 and CDR2 from the germline V gene are MNHNY and SVGAGI (reference sequence). The V gene end was trimmed by 0 bases and the J gene end by 6 bases; junction bases not matched to a gene: 6. In nucleotides, the CDR3 is TGTGCCAGCAGTTACTCGCAGCGGGAGGGCCGCGATACGCAGTATTTT. This translates into CASSYSQREGRDTQYF.

DNA of the CDR3: TGTGCCAGCTCGCCCTCGAGAGAGGCCCTCTCCTACGAGCAGTACTTC. Its translation is CASSPSREALSYEQYF. The chain couples TRBV18 to TRBJ2-7, with unresolved D. CDR3 length: 16 amino acids. Trimming removed 6 bases at V and 0 bases at J, with 18 bases between. CDR1 is KGHSH, CDR2 LQKENI, per germline.

The chain joins TRBV9 to TRBJ2-1; TRBD1 matches at 8 bases. This CDR3 has 13 amino acids. V lost 2 bases and J lost 8; bases outside the gene matches: 3. Germline loops: CDR1 SGDLS, CDR2 YYNGEE. The CDR3 coding sequence is TGTGCCAGCAGCGTGGACAGGGCGGATGAGCAGTTCTTC. This sequence encodes CASSVDRADEQFF. The full variable domain, completed using reference TRBV9 and TRBJ2-1, is DSGVTQTPKHLITATGQRVTLRCSPRSGDLSVYWYQQSLDQGLQFLIQYYNGEERAKGNILERFSAQQFPDLHSELNLSSLELGDSALYFCASSVDRADEQFFGPGTRLTVL.

The V gene is TRBV11-2, the J gene TRBJ2-1; 8 bases are shared with TRBD2. The CDR3 is made up of 17 amino acids. Germline V CDR1 and CDR2: SGHAT, FQNNGV. V lost 5 bases and J lost 0; bases outside the gene matches: 9. The chain's CDR3 is CASSDLSGASSYNEQFF. The CDR3 bases are TGTGCCAGCAGCGATCTTAGCGGGGCAAGCTCCTACAATGAGCAGTTCTTC.

Only one count was recorded for this clone. V usage is TRBV28 and J usage is TRBJ2-4, with a possible D match to TRBD1 (6 bases). Germline assignment: CDR1 MDHEN and CDR2 SYDVKM. Trimming took 3 bases from V and 1 from J, leaving 13 bases between them. This CDR3 spans 16 amino acids. The DNA of the CDR3 is TGTGCCAGCAGTTTGGATAGGGGGTATGCCAAAAACATTCAGTACTTC. Translating it yields CASSLDRGYAKNIQYF. The whole variable domain, remainder taken from reference TRBV28 and TRBJ2-4, is DVKVTQSSRYLVKRTGEKVFLECVQDMDHENMFWYRQDPGLGLRLIYFSYDVKMKEKGDIPEGYSVSREKKERFSLILESASTNQTSMYLCASSLDRGYAKNIQYFGAGTRLSVL.

The count of this clone is one. The junction shows a germline mismatch at one end, possibly a read error. The chain has TRBV6-4 and TRBJ2-7, with D unclear. Germline CDR1 reads MRHNA; CDR2 reads SNTAGT. CDR3 size: 12 residues. For the CDR3, the DNA is TGTGCCAGCAATGACAATTCCTACGAGCAGTACTTC. Its translation: CASNDNSYEQYF.

This clone showed up just a few times. This sequence joins TRBV7-9 and TRBJ2-5; weak D call: TRBD1 (5 bases). CDR1 and CDR2 from the germline V gene are SEHNR and FQNEAQ (reference sequence). Deletions cut 5 bases from V and 3 bases from J, with 13 bases between. The CDR3 is 14 residues long. CDR3 sequence reads: CASSIYATEETQYF. The CDR3 DNA sequence: TGTGCCAGCAGCATTTATGCGACAGAAGAGACCCAGTACTTC. Supplemented by reference TRBV7-9 and TRBJ2-5, the full variable domain reads DTGVSQNPRHKITKRGQNVTFRCDPISEHNRLYWYRQTLGQGPEFLTYFQNEAQLEKSRLLSDRFSAERPKGSFSTLEIQRTEQGDSAMYLCASSIYATEETQYFGPGTRLLVL.

This sequence joins TRBV18 and TRBJ2-1, with 8 bases matching TRBD1. Per the germline V gene, CDR1 is KGHSH and CDR2 is LQKENI. This CDR3 contains 14 residues. The ends lost 4 bases at V and 3 bases at J; junction bases unmatched: 2. CDR3 residues: CASSRDRHYNEQFF. The CDR3 nucleotides read TGTGCCAGCTCACGGGACAGGCACTACAATGAGCAGTTCTTC.

The chain employs TRBV5-6 and TRBJ2-4; TRBD1 aligns across 7 bases. CDR1 SGHDT and CDR2 YYEEEE come from the germline V gene. V dropped 1 base and J dropped 9; count of bases not matched to a gene: 7. CDR3 length: 14 residues. The CDR3 region has the DNA TGTGCCAGCAGCTTGACAGGGGAGATGGGCATTCAGTACTTC. The encoded protein is CASSLTGEMGIQYF.

This sequence joins TRBV19 and TRBJ2-7, with D unresolved. The CDR3 loop spans 13 amino acids. Germline V gene lookup returns CDR1 LNHDA and CDR2 SQIVND (reference sequence). Trimming cost V 1 base and J 2 bases, with 6 bases left between them. In nucleotides, the CDR3 is TGTGCCAGTAGTATAGGTATGACCTACGAGCAGTACTTC. Protein sequence: CASSIGMTYEQYF. Looking up the rest from reference TRBV19 and TRBJ2-7 gives the full variable domain: DGGITQSPKYLFRKEGQNVTLSCEQNLNHDAMYWYRQDPGQGLRLIYYSQIVNDFQKGDIAEGYSVSREKKESFPLTVTSAQKNPTAFYLCASSIGMTYEQYFGPGTRLTVT.

Turning to this clone: This same CDR3 is encoded by further DNA sequences in the sample. The J gene is TRBJ2-5, the V gene TRBV2; D remains ambiguous. The CDR3 consists of 12 residues. CDR1 is SNHLY, CDR2 FYNNEI, per germline. The V gene lost 3 bases and the J gene lost 5 bases, with 7 bases spanning the gap. The chain's CDR3 is CASSEVGETQYF. In DNA, the CDR3 is TGTGCCAGCAGTGAGGTCGGGGAGACCCAGTACTTC.

DNA for the CDR3: TGTGCCAGCAGTTGGGCACAGGGGGGAGGGAACACCGGGGAGCTGTTTTTT. This codes for CASSWAQGGGNTGELFF. The chain uses TRBV27 and TRBJ2-2, with 8 bases lining up with TRBD1. The germline V gene encodes CDR1 MNHEY and CDR2 SMNVEV (reference sequence). The CDR3 extends over 17 amino acids. V lost 4 bases and J lost 1; bases outside the gene matches: 8.

The chain combines TRBV10-3 with TRBJ2-3; D possibly uses TRBD1 or TRBD2 (5 bases each). The CDR3 is made up of 14 amino acids. CDR1 is ENHRY and CDR2 is SYGVKD in the germline V gene. Trimming cost V 3 bases and J 7 bases, with 14 bases left between them. CDR3 sequence reads: CAISERDPSYTQYF. For the CDR3, the DNA is TGTGCCATCAGTGAACGGGACCCCTCGTATACGCAGTATTTT.

The chain joins TRBV9 to TRBJ2-1; 9 nucleotides agree with TRBD2. The CDR3 runs to 18 residues. With V trimmed by 3 bases and J by 1 base, 11 bases remained unmatched. Germline V gene lookup returns CDR1 SGDLS and CDR2 YYNGEE. The CDR3 loop reads CASSASIGAGGSYNEQFF. Written as DNA, the CDR3 is TGTGCCAGCAGCGCCTCCATAGGAGCGGGAGGTTCCTACAATGAGCAGTTCTTC.

In DNA, the CDR3 is TGCAGCGCCAGGACAGGGAGGGGGACTGAAGCTTTCTTT. Its protein is CSARTGRGTEAFF. J is TRBJ1-1 and V is TRBV29-1, with 8 positions matching TRBD1. CDR1 and CDR2 from the germline V gene are SQVTM and ANQGSEA. The CDR3 is 13 amino acids. V dropped 7 bases and J dropped 5; count of bases not matched to a gene: 9.

V is TRBV5-6 and J is TRBJ1-2; D unresolved. This CDR3 is built from 14 residues. Germline CDR1 and CDR2: SGHDT and YYEEEE. Trimming removed 4 bases from V and 2 bases from J, with 12 bases in between. CDR3 sequence: CASSQRAGNYGYTF. The DNA for the CDR3 is TGTGCCAGCAGCCAGAGGGCGGGGAACTATGGCTACACCTTC.